One and the same sample provided the 4 T cell receptor beta chains below, sequenced in a study of blood T cells in healthy people across ages (dated by TCRdb to between 2014 and 2017). Library construction relied on 5' RACE. The sequencing machine was an Illumina HiSeq 2500. A second PCR of roughly 7 to 12 cycles was run with a J-beta primer mix and a sample-barcoded 5' primer. The public sequencing data were trimmed at Q25 with fastp and processed into clonotypes with MiXCR by TCRdb, which kept only in-frame beta chains. Each CDR3 protein gets just one entry, which takes the most common genes and DNA from the rows behind it. The sample yields over 600,000 distinct CDR3 sequences; about 56% were counted once. Around 24% of the sample is held by the ten biggest clonotypes. The sample consisted of blood. The receptors here all came from a man aged 35-49 years in good health.

Concerning this clonotype itself: An end of the junction does not agree with germline; a read error may underlie this. The J gene is TRBJ2-1, the V gene TRBV29-1; 8 positions agree with TRBD2. Looked up from germline, CDR1 is SQVTM and CDR2 is ANQGSEA. CDR3 length: 11 amino acids. The CDR3 sequence is CSAGGPNERFF. For the CDR3, the DNA is TGCAGCGCGGGAGGGCCGAATGAGCGGTTCTTC.

The gene calls are TRBV27 and TRBJ2-7; TRBD2 aligns across 11 bases. CDR1 and CDR2 from the germline V gene are MNHEY and SMNVEV (reference sequence). The CDR3 has 16 amino acids. The trim removed 6 bases at V and 4 bases at J, leaving 11 bases unmatched. CDR3 protein: CASRSGGLAGSYEQYF. In DNA, the CDR3 is TGTGCCAGCAGAAGTGGAGGACTAGCGGGCTCATACGAGCAGTACTTC.

This clonotype was detected only once. J is TRBJ1-1 and V is TRBV28; D is ambiguous. The CDR3 sequence is 13 residues long. Trimming stripped 5 bases from V and 8 bases from J, with 15 bases between. Germline V gives CDR1 MDHEN, CDR2 SYDVKM. The CDR3: CASSPPRDAEAFF. The CDR3 bases are TGTGCCAGCAGTCCGCCCCGGGATGCCGAAGCTTTCTTT.

The rearrangement uses TRBV14 and TRBJ2-7; a possible D gene is TRBD2 (6 bases). This CDR3 comprises 17 residues. Per germline, CDR1 SGHDN and CDR2 FVKESK. V lost 3 bases and J lost 0, with 18 bases in between. CDR3 coding DNA: TGTGCCAGCAGCCAGCAAGATCCCCTAGCGAACTCCTACGAGCAGTACTTC. Amino acid sequence: CASSQQDPLANSYEQYF. The variable domain in full, completed from reference TRBV14 and TRBJ2-7, reads EAGVTQFPSHSVIEKGQTVTLRCDPISGHDNLYWYRRVMGKEIKFLLHFVKESKQDESGMPNNRFLAERTGGTYSTLKVQPAELEDSGVYFCASSQQDPLANSYEQYFGPGTRLTVT.